This T cell receptor beta chain originates from a study of T cell responses to AZD1222 COVID-19 vaccine. CDR3 length equals 13 residues. CDR1 and CDR2 from the germline V gene are LNHDA and SQIVND (reference sequence). Trimming removed 6 bases from V and 4 bases from J; junction bases left unmatched: 2. The protocol was immunoSEQ multiplex PCR, while the TCRdb copy is restricted to in-frame clones and leaves out a portion. The repertoire holds under 30,000 clones, with approximately 92% as singletons. The clonotype originates from an adult who received the AZD1222 COVID-19 vaccine. The sequenced sample was peripheral blood, obtained 28 days after the second AZD1222 dose. This sequence joins TRBV19 and TRBJ2-7; 11 bases agree with TRBD2. The CDR3 reads CASRGTSGYEQYF. CDR3 sequence (DNA): TGTGCCAGTAGAGGGACTAGCGGATACGAGCAGTACTTC.